This T cell receptor beta chain emerged from a study of identical twins. MiXCR was run by TCRdb on the 5' RACE reads, yielding one entry per CDR3 protein. In the table there are some 230,000 distinct CDR3 sequences, 5.5% to 7.5% of which are singletons. This clonotype was seen only a few times. The same data also went into a second study, on T cells expressing NK-cell markers. As that study records: There remained a lack of clarity about HCMV specificity of expanded NKG2C+ T cell clones.

The origin of this receptor is a woman in her late teens or twenties in good health. Sequencing used CD8+ T cells sorted from blood.

The CDR3 DNA is TGTGCCAGCAGTGGGGATACTAATGAAAAACTGTTTTTT. It codes for CASSGDTNEKLFF. The chain couples TRBV6-1 to TRBJ1-4, with no clear D. The CDR3 runs to 13 residues. The germline V gene encodes CDR1 MNHNS and CDR2 SASEGT. Trimming shortened V by 4 bases and J by 2 bases, and 5 bases separated the two germline ends.